The 5 T cell receptor beta chains below come from one sample, sequenced in a study of blood T cell repertoires in COVID-19 (TCRdb year 2020). The library came from the immunoSEQ multiplex PCR assay. The immuneACCESS repertoire file appears here via TCRdb, limited to in-frame rearrangements. These files lack a portion of the clones; in checked studies, under half of the deficit traces to unresolved V genes, and the cause of the others is not known. Counted in this sample were about 410,000 clones; roughly 90% of them appeared once. Clones ranked in the top ten supply about 1.4% of the sample. Material for sequencing was peripheral blood. The receptors shown here come from a woman between 35 and 50 years old with COVID-19, enrolled during active disease.

The gene calls are TRBV6-2 or TRBV6-3 and TRBJ2-7; D is ambiguous. Per germline, CDR1 MNHEY and CDR2 SVGEGT. The V and J ends lost 2 bases and 6 bases respectively, with 5 bases between them. The CDR3 is 11 residues long. The CDR3 reads CASSYMSEQYF. The CDR3, as DNA: TGTGCCAGCAGTTACATGAGCGAGCAGTACTTC.

This clone was detected a few times. This chain uses TRBV30 with TRBJ1-3; D gene unclear. CDR1 and CDR2 (germline): GTSNPN, SVGIG (reference sequence). Between the trimmed V and J ends, which lost 8 bases and 3 bases, there was a span of 14 bases. The CDR3 totals 13 residues. CDR3 in amino acids: CALRGWDGNTIYF. As DNA, the CDR3 is TGTGCCCTCAGAGGGTGGGATGGAAACACCATATATTTT.

V usage is TRBV28 and J usage is TRBJ1-4, with 7 bases matching TRBD1. The CDR3 is 14 amino acids. Per germline, CDR1 MDHEN and CDR2 SYDVKM. Trimming at V came to 4 bases and at J to 6 bases, leaving 5 bases not matched to a gene. CDR3 sequence: CASSSGGEDEKLFF. For the CDR3, the DNA is TGTGCCAGCAGTTCAGGGGGTGAGGATGAAAAACTGTTTTTT. Looking up the rest from reference TRBV28 and TRBJ1-4 gives the full variable domain: DVKVTQSSRYLVKRTGEKVFLECVQDMDHENMFWYRQDPGLGLRLIYFSYDVKMKEKGDIPEGYSVSREKKERFSLILESASTNQTSMYLCASSSGGEDEKLFFGSGTQLSVL.

The chain is built from TRBV2 and TRBJ1-2; 8 bases line up with TRBD1. Germline CDR1 and CDR2: SNHLY and FYNNEI. V lost 6 bases, J lost 8 bases, and 5 bases stayed unmatched. This CDR3 contains 12 residues. The CDR3 loop reads CASRDRAGGYTF. The DNA for the CDR3 is TGTGCCAGCAGGGACAGGGCTGGGGGCTACACCTTC.

This chain joins TRBV2 and TRBJ2-2; tentative D call: TRBD1 (5 bases). CDR3 size: 13 residues. V lost 7 bases, J lost 6 bases, and 12 bases lay in between. In germline, CDR1 is SNHLY, CDR2 FYNNEI. The DNA for the CDR3 is TGTGCCAGCACAGGGCTAGGGCCCGGGGAGCTGTTTTTT. This encodes CASTGLGPGELFF.